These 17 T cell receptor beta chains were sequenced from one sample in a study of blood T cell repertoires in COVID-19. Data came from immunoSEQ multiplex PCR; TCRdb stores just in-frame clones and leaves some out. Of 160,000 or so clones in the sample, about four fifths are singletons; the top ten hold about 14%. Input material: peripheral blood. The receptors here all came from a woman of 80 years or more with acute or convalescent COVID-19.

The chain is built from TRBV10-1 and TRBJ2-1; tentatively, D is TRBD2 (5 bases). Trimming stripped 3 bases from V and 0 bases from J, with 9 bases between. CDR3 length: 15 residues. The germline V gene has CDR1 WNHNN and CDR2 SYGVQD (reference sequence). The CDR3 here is CASSELGVSYNEQFF. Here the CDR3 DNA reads TGCGCCAGCAGTGAACTAGGCGTCTCCTACAATGAGCAGTTCTTC.

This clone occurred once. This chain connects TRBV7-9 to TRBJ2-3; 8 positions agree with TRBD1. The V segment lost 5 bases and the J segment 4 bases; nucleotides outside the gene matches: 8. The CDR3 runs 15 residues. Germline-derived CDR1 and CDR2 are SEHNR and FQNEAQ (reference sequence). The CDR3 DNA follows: TGTGCCAGCAGCCTAGGGACAGGCTGGGCAGATACGCAGTATTTT. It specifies CASSLGTGWADTQYF.

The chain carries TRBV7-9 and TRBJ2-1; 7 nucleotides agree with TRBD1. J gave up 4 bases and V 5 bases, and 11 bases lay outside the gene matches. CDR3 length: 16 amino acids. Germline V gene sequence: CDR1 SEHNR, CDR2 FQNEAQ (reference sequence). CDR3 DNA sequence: TGTGCCAGCAGCGACAGGGCTACTCCAATGTACAATGAGCAGTTCTTC. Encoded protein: CASSDRATPMYNEQFF.

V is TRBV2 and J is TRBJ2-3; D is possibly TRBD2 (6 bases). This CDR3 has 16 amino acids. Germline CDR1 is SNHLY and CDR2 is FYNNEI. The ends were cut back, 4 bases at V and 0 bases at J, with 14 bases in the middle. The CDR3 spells CASSGIAGSSTDTQYF. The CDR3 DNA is TGTGCCAGCAGTGGGATCGCGGGATCTAGCACAGATACGCAGTATTTT. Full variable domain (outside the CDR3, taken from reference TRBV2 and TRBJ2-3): EPEVTQTPSHQVTQMGQEVILRCVPISNHLYFYWYRQILGQKVEFLVSFYNNEISEKSEIFDDQFSVERPDGSNFTLKIRSTKLEDSAMYFCASSGIAGSSTDTQYFGPGTRLTVL.

The CDR3 loop reads CASSLGDRAGEQYF. The CDR3, as DNA: TGTGCCAGCAGTCTGGGAGACAGGGCGGGGGAGCAGTACTTC. This chain links TRBV28 with TRBJ2-7; a possible D gene is TRBD1 (7 bases). This CDR3 contains 14 residues. Germline-derived CDR1 and CDR2 are MDHEN and SYDVKM. The V gene lost 5 bases and the J gene lost 7 bases, with 18 bases spanning the gap.

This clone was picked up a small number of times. In DNA, the CDR3 is TGTGCCAGCAATCTAGCGGGGGCTGCCTACGAGCAGTACTTC. The encoded protein is CASNLAGAAYEQYF. V is TRBV2 and J is TRBJ2-7; 10 bases match TRBD2. The CDR3 spans 14 residues. Per germline, CDR1 SNHLY and CDR2 FYNNEI. Trimming at V came to 7 bases and at J to 2 bases, leaving 5 bases not matched to a gene.

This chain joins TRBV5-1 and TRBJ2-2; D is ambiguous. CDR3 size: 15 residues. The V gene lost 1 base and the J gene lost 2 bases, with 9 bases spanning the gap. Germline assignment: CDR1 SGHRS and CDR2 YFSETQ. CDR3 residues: CASSLTESNTGELFF. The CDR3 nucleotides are TGCGCCAGCAGCTTGACGGAGAGCAACACCGGGGAGCTGTTTTTT. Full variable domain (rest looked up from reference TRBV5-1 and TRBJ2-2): KAGVTQTPRYLIKTRGQQVTLSCSPISGHRSVSWYQQTPGQGLQFLFEYFSETQRNKGNFPGRFSGRQFSNSRSEMNVSTLELGDSALYLCASSLTESNTGELFFGEGSRLTVL.

CDR3 in DNA: TGTGCCAGCAGCTTGCCGGGGAATCAGCCCCAGCATTTT. Its translation: CASSLPGNQPQHF. The rearrangement joins TRBV7-8 to TRBJ1-5; no firm D call. V lost 3 bases, J lost 4 bases, and 7 bases lay in between. The CDR3 contains 13 residues. CDR1 and CDR2 (germline): SGHVS, FQNEAQ.

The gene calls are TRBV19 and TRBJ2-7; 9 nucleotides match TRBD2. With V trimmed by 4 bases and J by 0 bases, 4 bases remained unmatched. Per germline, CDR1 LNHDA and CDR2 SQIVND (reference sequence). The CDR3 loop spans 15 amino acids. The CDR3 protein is CASSTRREGSYEQYF. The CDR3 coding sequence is TGTGCCAGTAGTACCCGGCGGGAGGGCTCCTACGAGCAGTACTTC.

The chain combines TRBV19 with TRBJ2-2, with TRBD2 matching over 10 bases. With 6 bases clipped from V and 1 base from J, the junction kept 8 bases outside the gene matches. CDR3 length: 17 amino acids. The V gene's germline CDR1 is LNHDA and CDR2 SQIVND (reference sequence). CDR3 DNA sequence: TGTGCCAGTAGCCGAAGGACTAGCGGAGTGAACACCGGGGAGCTGTTTTTT. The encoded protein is CASSRRTSGVNTGELFF.

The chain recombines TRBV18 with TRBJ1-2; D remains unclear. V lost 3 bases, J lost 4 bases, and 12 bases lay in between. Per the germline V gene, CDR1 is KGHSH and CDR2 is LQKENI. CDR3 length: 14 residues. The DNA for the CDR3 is TGTGCCAGCTCACCGCCCGGGAACCGCTATGGCTACACCTTC. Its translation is CASSPPGNRYGYTF.

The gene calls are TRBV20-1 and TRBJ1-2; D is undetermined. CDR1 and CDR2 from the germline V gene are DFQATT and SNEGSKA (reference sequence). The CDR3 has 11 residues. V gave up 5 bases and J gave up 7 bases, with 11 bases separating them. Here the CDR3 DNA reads TGCAGTGCTGATCCCCAGTTTGGCTACACCTTC. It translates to CSADPQFGYTF.

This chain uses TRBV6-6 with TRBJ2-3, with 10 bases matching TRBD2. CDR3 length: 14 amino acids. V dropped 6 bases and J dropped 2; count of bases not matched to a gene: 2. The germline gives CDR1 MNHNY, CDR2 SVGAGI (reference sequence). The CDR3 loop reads CASRLAGFTDTQYF. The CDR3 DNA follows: TGTGCCAGCAGACTAGCGGGGTTCACAGATACGCAGTATTTT.

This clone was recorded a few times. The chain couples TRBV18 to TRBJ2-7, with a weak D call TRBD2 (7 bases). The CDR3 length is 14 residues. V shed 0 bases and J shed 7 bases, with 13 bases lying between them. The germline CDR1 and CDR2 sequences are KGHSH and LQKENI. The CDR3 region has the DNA TGTGCCAGCTCACCACCCGGGGGGCGGAGTGAGCAGTACTTC. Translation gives CASSPPGGRSEQYF.

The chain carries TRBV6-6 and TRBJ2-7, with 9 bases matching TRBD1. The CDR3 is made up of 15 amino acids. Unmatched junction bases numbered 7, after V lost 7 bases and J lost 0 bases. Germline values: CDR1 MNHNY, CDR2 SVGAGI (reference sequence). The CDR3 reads CASNFATGGSYEQYF. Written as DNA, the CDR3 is TGTGCCAGCAATTTTGCGACAGGGGGCTCCTACGAGCAGTACTTC.

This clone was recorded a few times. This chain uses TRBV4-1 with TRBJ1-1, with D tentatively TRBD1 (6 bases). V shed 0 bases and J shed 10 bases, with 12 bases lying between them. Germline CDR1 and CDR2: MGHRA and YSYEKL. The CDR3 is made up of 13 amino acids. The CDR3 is CASSQEQGATAFF. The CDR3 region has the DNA TGCGCCAGCAGCCAAGAACAGGGAGCTACAGCTTTCTTT.

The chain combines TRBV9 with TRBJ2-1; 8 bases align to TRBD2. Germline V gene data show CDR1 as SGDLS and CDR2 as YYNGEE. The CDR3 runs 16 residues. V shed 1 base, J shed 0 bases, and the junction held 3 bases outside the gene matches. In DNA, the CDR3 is TGTGCCAGCAGCGTATCGGGAGGGAGCTCCTACAATGAGCAGTTCTTC. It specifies CASSVSGGSSYNEQFF.